Described below is a single TCR beta chain sequence and its context. From germline, CDR1 is MNHEY and CDR2 SVGAGI. The CDR3 is made up of 14 amino acids. The ends were cut back, 7 bases at V and 3 bases at J, with 15 bases in the middle. This sample is drawn from a study of blood T cell repertoires in COVID-19. Across the study: From T cells, B-cell-depleted T cells, or PBMCs came the material, which was cDNA or gDNA.

TCRdb's table, derived via immunoSEQ multiplex PCR, lists solely in-frame clones and lacks some. Of about 73,000 clones in the sample, 70% to 85% were seen once. The chain uses TRBV6-5 and TRBJ1-1; D perhaps matches TRBD1 (6 bases). The sample taken for sequencing was peripheral blood. This sequence was found in a woman aged 55-70 years with acute or convalescent COVID-19. The CDR3 loop reads CASKQGLGDTEAFF. The DNA for the CDR3 is TGTGCCAGCAAACAGGGCCTGGGCGACACTGAAGCTTTCTTT.